This entry lists 2 T cell receptor beta chains sequenced from one sample in a study of technical replicates of blood from a few donors. This table comes from immunoSEQ multiplex PCR, and its TCRdb copy is limited to in-frame clones, with some not included. The repertoire has some 85,000 clones, just over 95% of them found once; the top ten carry about 0.3%. Sequenced: T cells isolated from PBMCs. These receptors were obtained from a human donor in good health.

The J gene is TRBJ2-7, the V gene TRBV5-6; D possibly corresponds to TRBD2 (6 bases). Germline V gives CDR1 SGHDT, CDR2 YYEEEE. V was trimmed by 4 bases and J by 3 bases, leaving 14 bases between them. The CDR3 extends over 14 amino acids. CDR3 nucleotides: TGTGCCAGCAGCCTAGGGAGGTTAGGCTACGAGCAGTACTTC. It yields the protein CASSLGRLGYEQYF.

The CDR3: CASSQGVVAAFYNEQFF. CDR3 nucleotides: TGTGCCAGCAGCCAAGGAGTCGTAGCGGCATTCTACAATGAGCAGTTCTTC. J is TRBJ2-1 and V is TRBV4-2; a weak D match, TRBD2 (6 bases). This CDR3 comprises 17 residues. Per germline, CDR1 LGHNA and CDR2 YNFKEQ. The ends were cut back, 1 base at V and 3 bases at J, with 16 bases in the middle.